This T cell receptor beta chain appears in the sequencing data of a study of Graves' ophthalmopathy and Graves' hyperthyroidism. The table lists this clonotype with a few counts. The V end was cut by 3 bases, the J end by 10 bases, with 16 bases between. The CDR3 length is 15 residues. Germline CDR1 reads MNHNS; CDR2 reads SASEGT. Scientists amplified the TCR beta CDR3 regions from RNA transcripts. First-round RT-PCR relied on HTBI primers, and a second-round multiplex PCR came next. Each CDR3 protein gets one entry after TCRdb re-called the multiplex PCR reads with MiXCR. The profile shows 170,000 or so distinct CDR3 sequences, about 40% of them singletons. Those donors who had ophthalmopathy presented with moderate-to-severe activity, a CAS of ≥3, a NOSPECS of ≥4 and a duration under 3 months.

The sample was peripheral blood. The sequence derives from a middle-aged woman with Graves' ophthalmopathy. The chain joins TRBV6-1 to TRBJ1-6, with D maybe TRBD1 (5 bases). This chain's CDR3 is CASSEDTGTPSPLHF. Written as DNA, the CDR3 is TGTGCCAGCAGTGAGGACACGGGAACCCCCTCACCCCTCCACTTT.